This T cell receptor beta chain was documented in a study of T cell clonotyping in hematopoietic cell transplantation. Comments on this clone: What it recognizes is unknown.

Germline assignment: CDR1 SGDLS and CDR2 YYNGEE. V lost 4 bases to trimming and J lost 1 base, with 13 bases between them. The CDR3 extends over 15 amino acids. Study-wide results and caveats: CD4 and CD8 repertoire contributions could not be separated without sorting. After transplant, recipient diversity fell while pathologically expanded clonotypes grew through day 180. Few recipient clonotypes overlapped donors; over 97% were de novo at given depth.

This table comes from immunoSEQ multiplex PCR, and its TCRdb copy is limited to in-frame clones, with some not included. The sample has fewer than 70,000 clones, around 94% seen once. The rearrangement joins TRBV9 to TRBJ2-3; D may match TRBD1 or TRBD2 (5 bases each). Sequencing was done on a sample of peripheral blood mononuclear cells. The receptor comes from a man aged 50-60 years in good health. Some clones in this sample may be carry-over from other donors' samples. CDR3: CASSSLGTGTDTQYF. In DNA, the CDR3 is TGTGCCAGCAGCAGTCTGGGGACCGGCACAGATACGCAGTATTTT. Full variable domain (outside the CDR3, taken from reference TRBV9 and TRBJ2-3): DSGVTQTPKHLITATGQRVTLRCSPRSGDLSVYWYQQSLDQGLQFLIQYYNGEERAKGNILERFSAQQFPDLHSELNLSSLELGDSALYFCASSSLGTGTDTQYFGPGTRLTVL.